The T cell receptor beta chain under discussion was sequenced for a study of CXCR3-negative and CXCR3-positive naive CD8 T cells. Whole-study results and caveats: Naive CXCR3-negative cells resembled naive CXCR3-positive cells in TRBV-TRBJ usage; memory cells differed. In CXCR3-positive naive cells, the TRB CDR3s were more hydrophobic than in CXCR3-negative naive cells.

Note on this clonotype: Antigen: not known.

Preparation of TRB cDNA libraries relied on 5' RACE carrying UMI labels. TCRdb reanalyzed the 5' RACE reads, giving one entry per CDR3 protein sequence and no DNA. Its listing shows some 110,000 distinct CDR3 sequences. The CDR3 is made up of 19 amino acids. Germline lookup yields CDR1 LGHNA and CDR2 YSLEER. The chain is built from TRBV4-3 and TRBJ2-7. Sequencing was done on a sample of naive CXCR3+ CD8+ T cells from blood. The subset denotes: CD45RO-CCR7+CD27+CD95- naive CD8+ T cells expressing CXCR3 (TNR3+). The receptor comes from a human donor in good health. Some clones in this sample may be carry-over from other donors' samples. This CDR3 reads CASSQDYRLGALHSYEQYF.